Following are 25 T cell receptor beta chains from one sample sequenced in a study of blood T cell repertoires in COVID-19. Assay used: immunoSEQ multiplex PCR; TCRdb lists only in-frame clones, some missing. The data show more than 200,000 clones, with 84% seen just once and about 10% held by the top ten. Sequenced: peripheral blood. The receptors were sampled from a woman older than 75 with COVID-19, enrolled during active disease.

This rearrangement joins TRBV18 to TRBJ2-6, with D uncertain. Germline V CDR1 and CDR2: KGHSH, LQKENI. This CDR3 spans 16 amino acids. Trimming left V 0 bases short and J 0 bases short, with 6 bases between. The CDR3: CASSPPRGSGANVLTF. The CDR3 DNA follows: TGTGCCAGCTCACCACCTCGAGGCTCTGGGGCCAACGTCCTGACTTTC. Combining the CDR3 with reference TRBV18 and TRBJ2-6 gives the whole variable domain NAGVMQNPRHLVRRRGQEARLRCSPMKGHSHVYWYRQLPEEGLKFMVYLQKENIIDESGMPKERFSAEFPKEGPSILRIQQVVRGDSAAYFCASSPPRGSGANVLTFGAGSRLTVL.

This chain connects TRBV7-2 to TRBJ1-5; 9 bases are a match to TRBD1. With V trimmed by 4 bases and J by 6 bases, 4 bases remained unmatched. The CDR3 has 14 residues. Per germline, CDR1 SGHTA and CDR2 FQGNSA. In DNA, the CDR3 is TGTGCCAGCAGCTCCGGACAGGGGAGTCAGCCCCAGCATTTT. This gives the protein CASSSGQGSQPQHF.

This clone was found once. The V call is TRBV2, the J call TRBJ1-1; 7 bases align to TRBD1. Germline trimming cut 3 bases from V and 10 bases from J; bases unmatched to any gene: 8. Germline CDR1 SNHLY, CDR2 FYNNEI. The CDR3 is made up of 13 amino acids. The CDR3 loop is CASSEGRTGGAFF. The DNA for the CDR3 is TGTGCCAGCAGTGAGGGGCGGACAGGTGGAGCTTTCTTT.

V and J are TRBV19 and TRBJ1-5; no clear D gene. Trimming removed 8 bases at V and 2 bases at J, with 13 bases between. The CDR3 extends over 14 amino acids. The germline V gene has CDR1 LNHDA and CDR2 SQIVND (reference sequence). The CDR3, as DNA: TGTGCCAGTGATTTGTGGCAGGGCAATCAGCCCCAGCATTTT. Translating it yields CASDLWQGNQPQHF.

The CDR3 sequence is CASSLGGQGLEAFF. CDR3 coding DNA: TGCGCCAGCAGCTTGGGGGGACAGGGCCTTGAAGCTTTCTTT. The rearrangement joins TRBV5-1 to TRBJ1-1; 9 bases fit TRBD1. The CDR3 is 14 amino acids. The V gene end was trimmed by 0 bases and the J gene end by 7 bases; junction bases not matched to a gene: 4. CDR1 and CDR2 from the germline V gene are SGHRS and YFSETQ.

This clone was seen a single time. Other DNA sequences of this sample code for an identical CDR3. The CDR3 DNA reads TGTGCCAGCAGCCAAGATGGGAGTTCCTACAATGAGCAGTTCTTC. Translation gives CASSQDGSSYNEQFF. This chain links TRBV3-1 (or the pseudogene TRBV3-2) with TRBJ2-1; the D gene is possibly TRBD2 (5 bases). With 0 bases removed from V and 1 base from J, the gap between germline ends came to 7 bases. The CDR3 runs 15 residues. Germline values: CDR1 LGHDT, CDR2 YNNKEL (reference sequence).

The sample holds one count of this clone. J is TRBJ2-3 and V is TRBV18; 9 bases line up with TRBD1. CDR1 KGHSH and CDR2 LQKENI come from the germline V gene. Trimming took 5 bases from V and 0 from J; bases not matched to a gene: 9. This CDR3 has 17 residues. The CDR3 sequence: CASSSTGTGFSTDTQYF. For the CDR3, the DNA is TGTGCCAGCTCATCAACCGGGACAGGGTTTAGCACAGATACGCAGTATTTT.

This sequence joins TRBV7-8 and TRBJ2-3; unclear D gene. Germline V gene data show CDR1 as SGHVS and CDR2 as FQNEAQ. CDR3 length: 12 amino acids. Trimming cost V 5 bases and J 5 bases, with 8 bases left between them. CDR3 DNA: TGTGCCAGCAGCCCTTCGGGAGATACGCAGTATTTT. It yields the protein CASSPSGDTQYF.

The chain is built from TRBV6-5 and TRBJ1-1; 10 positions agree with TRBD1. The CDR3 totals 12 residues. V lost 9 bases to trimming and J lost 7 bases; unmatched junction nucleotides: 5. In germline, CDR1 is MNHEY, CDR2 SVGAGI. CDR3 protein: CASGTGANEAFF. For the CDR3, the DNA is TGTGCCAGTGGGACAGGGGCGAATGAAGCTTTCTTT.

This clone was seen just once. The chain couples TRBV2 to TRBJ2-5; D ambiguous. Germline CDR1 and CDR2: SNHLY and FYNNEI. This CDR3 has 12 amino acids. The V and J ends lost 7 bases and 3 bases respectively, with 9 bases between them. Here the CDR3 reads CASIGRKETQYF. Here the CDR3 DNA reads TGTGCCAGCATCGGCAGGAAAGAGACCCAGTACTTC.

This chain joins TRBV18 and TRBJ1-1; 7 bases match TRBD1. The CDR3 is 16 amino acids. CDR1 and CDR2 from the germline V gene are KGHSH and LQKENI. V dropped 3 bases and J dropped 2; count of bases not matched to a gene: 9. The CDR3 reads CASSPNQGGFNTEAFF. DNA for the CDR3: TGTGCCAGCTCACCTAACCAGGGGGGTTTTAACACTGAAGCTTTCTTT.

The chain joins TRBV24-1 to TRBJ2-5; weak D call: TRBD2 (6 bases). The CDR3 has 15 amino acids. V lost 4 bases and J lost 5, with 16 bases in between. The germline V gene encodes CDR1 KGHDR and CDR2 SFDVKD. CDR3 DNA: TGTGCCACCAGTGAGAACGGCGGGGCGGGTGAGACCCAGTACTTC. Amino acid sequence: CATSENGGAGETQYF.

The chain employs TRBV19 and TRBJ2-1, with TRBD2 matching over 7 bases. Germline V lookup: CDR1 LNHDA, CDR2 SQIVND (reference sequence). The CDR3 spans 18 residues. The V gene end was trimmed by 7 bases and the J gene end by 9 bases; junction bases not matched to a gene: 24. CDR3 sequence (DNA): TGTGCCAGTACCATCATTCGGCCTAGGACTAGTTCGAGATCTGAGCAGTTCTTC. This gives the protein CASTIIRPRTSSRSEQFF. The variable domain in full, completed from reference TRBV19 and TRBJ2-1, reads DGGITQSPKYLFRKEGQNVTLSCEQNLNHDAMYWYRQDPGQGLRLIYYSQIVNDFQKGDIAEGYSVSREKKESFPLTVTSAQKNPTAFYLCASTIIRPRTSSRSEQFFGPGTRLTVL.

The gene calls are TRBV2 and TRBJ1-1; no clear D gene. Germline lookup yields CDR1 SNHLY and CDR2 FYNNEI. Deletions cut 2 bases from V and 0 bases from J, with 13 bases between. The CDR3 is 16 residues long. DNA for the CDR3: TGTGCCAGCAGTGAATTATATGGTGACATGAACACTGAAGCTTTCTTT. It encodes CASSELYGDMNTEAFF.

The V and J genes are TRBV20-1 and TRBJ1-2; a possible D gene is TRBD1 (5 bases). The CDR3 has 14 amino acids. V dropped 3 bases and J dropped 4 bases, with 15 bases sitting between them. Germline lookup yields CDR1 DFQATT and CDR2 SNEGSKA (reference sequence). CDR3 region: CSASFGGGIYGYTF. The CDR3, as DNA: TGCAGTGCTAGTTTCGGCGGGGGGATCTATGGCTACACCTTC.

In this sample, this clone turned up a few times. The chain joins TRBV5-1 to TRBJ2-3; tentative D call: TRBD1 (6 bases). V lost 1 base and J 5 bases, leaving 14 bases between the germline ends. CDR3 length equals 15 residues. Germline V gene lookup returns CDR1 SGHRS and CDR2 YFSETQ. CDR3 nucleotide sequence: TGCGCCAGCAGCTTGCAGGGGAAGCTAGGAGATACGCAGTATTTT. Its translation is CASSLQGKLGDTQYF.

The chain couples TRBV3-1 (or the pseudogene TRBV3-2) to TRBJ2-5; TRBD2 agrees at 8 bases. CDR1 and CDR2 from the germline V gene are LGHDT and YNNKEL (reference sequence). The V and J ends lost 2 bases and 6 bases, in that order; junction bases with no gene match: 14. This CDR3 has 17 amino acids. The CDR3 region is CASSQMGSGGLLQTQYF. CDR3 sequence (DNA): TGTGCCAGCAGCCAAATGGGGAGCGGGGGCCTATTACAGACCCAGTACTTC.

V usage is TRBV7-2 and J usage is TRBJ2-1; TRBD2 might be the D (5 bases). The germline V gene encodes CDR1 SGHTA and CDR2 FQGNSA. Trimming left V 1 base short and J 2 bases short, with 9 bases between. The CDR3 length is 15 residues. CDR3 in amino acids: CASSLEGRAYNEQFF. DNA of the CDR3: TGTGCCAGCAGCTTAGAAGGGCGGGCCTACAATGAGCAGTTCTTC.

CDR3 sequence reads: CASSLEGGAGNTIYF. DNA for the CDR3: TGCGCCAGCAGCTTGGAAGGCGGCGCTGGAAACACCATATATTTT. This sequence joins TRBV5-1 and TRBJ1-3, with unresolved D. CDR3 length: 15 residues. Trimming took off 0 bases at V and 2 bases at J, with 9 bases between the two ends. The V gene's germline CDR1 is SGHRS and CDR2 YFSETQ.

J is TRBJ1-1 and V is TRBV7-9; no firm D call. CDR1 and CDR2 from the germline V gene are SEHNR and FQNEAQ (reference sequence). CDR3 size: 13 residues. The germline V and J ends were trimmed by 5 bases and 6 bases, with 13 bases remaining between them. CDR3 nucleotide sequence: TGTGCCAGCAGCACCCCATTCACGGCTGAAGCTTTCTTT. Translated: CASSTPFTAEAFF. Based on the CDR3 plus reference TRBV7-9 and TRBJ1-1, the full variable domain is DTGVSQNPRHKITKRGQNVTFRCDPISEHNRLYWYRQTLGQGPEFLTYFQNEAQLEKSRLLSDRFSAERPKGSFSTLEIQRTEQGDSAMYLCASSTPFTAEAFFGQGTRLTVV.

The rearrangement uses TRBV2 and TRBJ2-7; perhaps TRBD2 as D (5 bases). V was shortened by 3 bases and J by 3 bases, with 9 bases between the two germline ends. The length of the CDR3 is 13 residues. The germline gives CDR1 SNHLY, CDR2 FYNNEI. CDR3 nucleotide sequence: TGTGCCAGCAGTGAGGGAGACAACTACGAGCAGTACTTC. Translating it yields CASSEGDNYEQYF.

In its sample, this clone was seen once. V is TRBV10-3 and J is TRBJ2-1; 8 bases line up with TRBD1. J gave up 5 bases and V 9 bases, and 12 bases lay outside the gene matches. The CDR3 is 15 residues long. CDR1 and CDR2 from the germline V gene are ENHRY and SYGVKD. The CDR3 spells CAITPDRVFNNEQFF. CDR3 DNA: TGTGCCATTACCCCGGACAGGGTGTTCAACAATGAGCAGTTCTTC.

The DNA of the CDR3 is TGTGCCAGCAGTTTGACCGGGGTTAATGAAAAACTGTTTTTT. Its translation is CASSLTGVNEKLFF. The rearrangement uses TRBV28 and TRBJ1-4, with D unresolved. V lost 3 bases and J 4 bases, leaving 9 bases between the germline ends. The germline CDR1 and CDR2 sequences are MDHEN and SYDVKM. The CDR3 runs 14 residues.

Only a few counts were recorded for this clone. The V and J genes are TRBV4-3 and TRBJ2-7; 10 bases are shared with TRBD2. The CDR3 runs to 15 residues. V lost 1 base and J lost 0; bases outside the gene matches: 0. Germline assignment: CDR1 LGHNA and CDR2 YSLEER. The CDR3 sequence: CASSQVAGGSYEQYF. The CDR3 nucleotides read TGCGCCAGCAGCCAAGTAGCGGGGGGCTCCTACGAGCAGTACTTC.

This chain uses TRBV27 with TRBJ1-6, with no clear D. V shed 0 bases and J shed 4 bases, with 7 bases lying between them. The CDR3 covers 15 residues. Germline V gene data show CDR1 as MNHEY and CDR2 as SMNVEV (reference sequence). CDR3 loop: CASSLSNTYNSPLHF. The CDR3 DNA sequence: TGTGCCAGCAGTTTATCGAACACATATAATTCACCCCTCCACTTT.